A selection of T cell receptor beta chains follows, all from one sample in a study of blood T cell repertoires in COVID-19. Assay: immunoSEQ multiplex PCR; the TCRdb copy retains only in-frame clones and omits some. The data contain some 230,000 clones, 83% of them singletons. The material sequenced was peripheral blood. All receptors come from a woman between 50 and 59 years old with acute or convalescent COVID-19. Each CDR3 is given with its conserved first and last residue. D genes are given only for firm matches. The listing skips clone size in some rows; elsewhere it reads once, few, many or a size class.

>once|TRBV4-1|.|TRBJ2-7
CASSPTGTKIYEQYF
TGCGCCAGCAGTCCCACCGGGACAAAGATCTACGAGCAGTACTTC
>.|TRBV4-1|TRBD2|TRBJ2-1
CASSQGRGSSYNEQFF
TGCGCCAGCAGCCAAGGCCGCGGGAGCTCCTACAATGAGCAGTTCTTC
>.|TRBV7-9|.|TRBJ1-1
CASSLGAANTEAFF
TGTGCCAGCAGTTTGGGGGCTGCGAACACTGAAGCTTTCTTT
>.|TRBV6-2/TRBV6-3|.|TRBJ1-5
CASSYRSLTQPQHF
TGTGCCAGCAGTTACCGCTCACTTACTCAGCCCCAGCATTTT
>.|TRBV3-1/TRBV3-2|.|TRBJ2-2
CASSQDGSTGELFF
TGTGCCAGCAGCCAAGATGGCAGCACCGGGGAGCTGTTTTTT
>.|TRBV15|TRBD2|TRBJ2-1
CATSIGLAGVGSYNEQFF
TGTGCCACCAGCATCGGACTAGCGGGGGTGGGCTCCTACAATGAGCAGTTCTTC
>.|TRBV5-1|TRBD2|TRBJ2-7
CASSLGPRLAGTYEQYF
TGCGCCAGCAGCTTGGGGCCTCGACTAGCGGGAACCTACGAGCAGTACTTC
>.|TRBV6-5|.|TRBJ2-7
CASSYSTGPYEQYF
TGTGCCAGCAGTTACTCGACAGGACCCTACGAGCAGTACTTC
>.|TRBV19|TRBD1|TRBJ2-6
CASSVRTGQRFSGANVLTF
TGTGCCAGTAGTGTCCGCACGGGACAGCGGTTTTCTGGGGCCAACGTCCTGACTTTC
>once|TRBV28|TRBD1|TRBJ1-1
CASSPNRGWTEAFF
TGTGCCAGCAGTCCAAACAGGGGGTGGACTGAAGCTTTCTTT
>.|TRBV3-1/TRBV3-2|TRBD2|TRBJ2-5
CASSQALAGGLQETQYF
TGTGCCAGCAGCCAAGCACTAGCGGGAGGCCTCCAAGAGACCCAGTACTTC
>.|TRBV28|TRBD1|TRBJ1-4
CASSLTGGIGNEKLFF
TGTGCCAGCAGTTTGACAGGGGGCATCGGAAATGAAAAACTGTTTTTT
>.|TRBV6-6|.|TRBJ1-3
CASSYSKQLGNTIYF
TGTGCCAGCAGTTACTCGAAACAACTAGGAAACACCATATATTTT
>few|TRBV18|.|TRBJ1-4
CASSPGGTNEKLFF
TGTGCCAGCTCACCGGGAGGAACTAATGAAAAACTGTTTTTT
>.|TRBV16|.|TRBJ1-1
CASSHPGGMNTEAFF
TGTGCCAGCAGCCACCCCGGGGGTATGAACACTGAAGCTTTCTTT
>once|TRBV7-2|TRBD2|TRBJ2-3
CASSRSGGPYRDTQYF
TGTGCCAGCAGCCGGAGCGGGGGGCCCTACCGGGATACGCAGTATTTT
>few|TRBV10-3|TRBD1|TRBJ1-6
CAISETGPGGNSPLHF
TGTGCCATCAGTGAGACCGGCCCAGGGGGGAATTCACCCCTCCACTTT
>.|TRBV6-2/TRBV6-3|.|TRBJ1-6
CASSGRTVTSSPLHF
TGTGCCAGCAGCGGAAGGACAGTTACCTCTTCACCCCTCCACTTT
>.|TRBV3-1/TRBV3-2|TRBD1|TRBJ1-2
CASSQGQGNYGYTF
TGTGCCAGCAGCCAGGGACAGGGGAACTATGGCTACACCTTC
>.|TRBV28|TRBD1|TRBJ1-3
CASTGTGSGNTIYF
TGTGCCAGCACCGGGACAGGCTCTGGAAACACCATATATTTT
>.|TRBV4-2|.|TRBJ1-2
CASSQEAAEYYGYTF
TGTGCCAGCAGCCAAGAGGCCGCGGAGTACTATGGCTACACCTTC
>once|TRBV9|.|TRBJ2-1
CASSVASANEQFF
TGTGCCAGCAGCGTAGCTTCAGCGAATGAGCAGTTCTTC
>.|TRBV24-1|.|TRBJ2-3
CATSDYPQEITDTQYF
TGTGCCACCAGTGACTACCCGCAGGAAATCACAGATACGCAGTATTTT
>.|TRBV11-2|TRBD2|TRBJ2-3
CASSLDFFGRDTQYF
TGTGCCAGCAGCTTAGACTTCTTCGGGAGGGACACGCAGTATTTT
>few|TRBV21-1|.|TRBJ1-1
CARSADGDRAFF
TGTGCCAGGTCCGCCGATGGGGACAGAGCTTTCTTT
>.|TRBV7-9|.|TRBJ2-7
CASSFSALYEQYF
TGTGCCAGCAGCTTTAGTGCCCTCTACGAGCAGTACTTC
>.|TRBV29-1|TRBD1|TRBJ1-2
CSAGDRGVGYTF
TGCAGCGCTGGGGACAGGGGGGTTGGCTACACCTTC
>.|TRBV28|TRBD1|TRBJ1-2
CASSLGDRNYGYTF
TGTGCCAGCAGCCTCGGGGACAGGAACTATGGCTACACCTTC